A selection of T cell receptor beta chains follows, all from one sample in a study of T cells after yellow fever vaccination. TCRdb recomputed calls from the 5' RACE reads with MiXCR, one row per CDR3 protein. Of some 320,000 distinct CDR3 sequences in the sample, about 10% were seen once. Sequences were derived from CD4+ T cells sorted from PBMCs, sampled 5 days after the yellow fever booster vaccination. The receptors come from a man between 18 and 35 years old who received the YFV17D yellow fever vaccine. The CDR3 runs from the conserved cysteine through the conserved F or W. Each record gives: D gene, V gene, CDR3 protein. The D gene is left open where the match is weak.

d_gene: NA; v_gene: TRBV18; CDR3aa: CASSPLPGAGELFF
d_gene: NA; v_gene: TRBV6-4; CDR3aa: CASTNGRAEEPISTDTQYF
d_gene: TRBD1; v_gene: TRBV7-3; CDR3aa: CASSLIQGVRGTQYF
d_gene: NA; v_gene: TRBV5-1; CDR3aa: CASSLGKGHTDTQYF
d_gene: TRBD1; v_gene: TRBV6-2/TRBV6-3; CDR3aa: CASSSRQGGSYEQYF
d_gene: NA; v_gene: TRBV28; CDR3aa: CASSSHFTGELFF
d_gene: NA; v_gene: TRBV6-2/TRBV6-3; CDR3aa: CASSYDGANSYNSPLHF
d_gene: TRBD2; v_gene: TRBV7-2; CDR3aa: CASSLVELATSYFYNEQFF
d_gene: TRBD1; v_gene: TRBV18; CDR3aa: CASSRSTGGADTQYF
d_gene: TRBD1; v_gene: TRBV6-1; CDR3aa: CASGQGASYEQYF